This T cell receptor (beta chain) emerged from a study of cytomegalovirus exposure and HLA in healthy donors. The CDR3 has 16 amino acids. V shed 6 bases and J 0 bases; nucleotides not matched to a gene: 5. CDR1 and CDR2 (germline): SGHTA, FQGNSA. Study-wide results and limits: Researchers reported in a later analysis that common viral pathogens appeared linked to several top clusters.

Turning to this clone: Its antigen is not known.

PCR amplification relied on 60 Vbeta primers (plus 13 Jbeta primers). Clones were read by immunoSEQ multiplex PCR, and TCRdb kept only the in-frame ones, dropping some. The table records about 91,000 clones, about 90% of them present only once. The V and J genes are TRBV7-2 and TRBJ2-2, with 9 bases lining up with TRBD2. The sequencing sample was made of PBMCs. The TCR sequence derives from a man aged 18 to 30 in good health and CMV-seronegative. The CDR3 DNA reads as TGTGCCAGCAGTCCAAGACTAGCGGCGAACACCGGGGAGCTGTTTTTT. Translation: CASSPRLAANTGELFF.